A selection of T cell receptor beta chains follows, all from one sample in a study of blood T cell repertoires in COVID-19. The data were produced by immunoSEQ multiplex PCR, yet TCRdb's version contains in-frame clones alone and is incomplete. The repertoire has 400,000 or so clones, approximately 90% of them found once; the top ten carry roughly 1.6%. The specimen was peripheral blood. The receptors were gathered from a woman in her thirties or forties with COVID-19, enrolled during active disease. Both conserved end residues are part of each CDR3. The D gene is left open where the match is weak. Rows give clone size only sometimes, using once, few, many, or a class for an expanded clone.

cdr3_length,clone_size,j_call,v_call,d_call,cdr3_aa,cdr3_nt
15,.,TRBJ2-7,TRBV10-3,.,CAISEPIPHAYEQYF,TGTGCCATCAGTGAGCCGATTCCACACGCCTACGAGCAGTACTTC
14,.,TRBJ2-3,TRBV7-2,.,CASSFRGVTDTQYF,TGTGCCAGCAGCTTTAGGGGCGTGACAGATACGCAGTATTTT
13,.,TRBJ1-2,TRBV6-6,.,CASGPIIGGRYTF,TGTGCCAGCGGTCCCATAATCGGGGGGCGGTACACCTTC
13,once,TRBJ1-2,TRBV19,.,CASSIDGNYGYTF,TGTGCCAGTAGTATAGACGGTAACTATGGCTACACCTTC
14,.,TRBJ2-1,TRBV2,TRBD1,CAIVGQEIGNEQFF,TGTGCCATAGTAGGACAGGAAATCGGTAATGAGCAGTTCTTC
15,.,TRBJ1-3,TRBV5-5,.,CASSETGYAGNTIYF,TGTGCCAGCAGCGAAACAGGGTACGCTGGAAACACCATATATTTT
12,few,TRBJ1-5,TRBV7-9,.,CASSSRGQPQHF,TGTGCCAGCAGCTCTCGGGGTCAGCCCCAGCATTTT
15,.,TRBJ1-4,TRBV6-1,.,CASSEVGGTNEKLFF,TGTGCCAGCAGTGAAGTTGGCGGGACTAATGAAAAACTGTTTTTT
17,.,TRBJ1-5,TRBV28,.,CASSLPTGKGGGQPQHF,TGTGCCAGCAGTCTACCTACCGGGAAAGGGGGGGGTCAGCCCCAGCATTTT
13,.,TRBJ2-1,TRBV27,TRBD2,CASGLAGVSEQFF,TGTGCCAGCGGACTAGCGGGAGTGAGTGAGCAGTTCTTC
11,.,TRBJ1-1,TRBV6-5,.,CASSYVGGAFF,TGTGCCAGCAGTTACGTGGGGGGAGCTTTCTTT
13,.,TRBJ1-5,TRBV6-2/TRBV6-3,.,CASSTTGNQPQHF,TGTGCCAGCAGTACGACGGGAAATCAGCCCCAGCATTTT
15,.,TRBJ1-6,TRBV28,.,CASSFAGMGNSPLHF,TGTGCCAGCAGTTTCGCAGGGATGGGGAATTCACCCCTCCACTTT
12,once,TRBJ2-3,TRBV10-3,.,CACGGRVDTQYF,TGTGCCTGCGGAGGGCGGGTAGATACGCAGTATTTT
14,.,TRBJ2-5,TRBV5-1,TRBD2,CASSLGLATETQYF,TGCGCCAGCAGCTTGGGACTAGCGACGGAGACCCAGTACTTC
15,.,TRBJ1-1,TRBV27,TRBD1,CASSPPGGSRTEAFF,TGTGCCAGCAGTCCCCCAGGGGGCTCGAGGACTGAAGCTTTCTTT
15,.,TRBJ1-1,TRBV7-2,.,CASSLGGSLGTEAFF,TGTGCCAGCAGCTTAGGAGGGTCCCTGGGAACTGAAGCTTTCTTT
17,.,TRBJ1-2,TRBV7-2,TRBD1,CASSVMTGGLANYGYTF,TGTGCCAGCAGCGTTATGACAGGGGGCCTTGCGAACTATGGCTACACCTTC
14,.,TRBJ1-2,TRBV5-1,.,CASSLWTANYGYTF,TGCGCCAGCAGCTTGTGGACAGCAAACTATGGCTACACCTTC
13,.,TRBJ1-1,TRBV30,.,CAWERGANTEAFF,TGTGCCTGGGAGCGGGGGGCGAACACTGAAGCTTTCTTT
16,once,TRBJ1-3,TRBV19,.,CASSIWALEPGNTIYF,TGTGCCAGTAGTATTTGGGCACTCGAACCTGGAAACACCATATATTTT
18,.,TRBJ2-2,TRBV7-9,TRBD2,CASDGVAGGLLNTGELFF,TGTGCCAGCGACGGGGTAGCGGGAGGACTTTTGAACACCGGGGAGCTGTTTTTT
13,once,TRBJ2-1,TRBV4-3,.,CASSQERYNEQFF,TGCGCCAGCAGCCAAGAGCGGTACAATGAGCAGTTCTTC
16,once,TRBJ2-3,TRBV27,TRBD1,CASRLVTGGATDTQYF,TGTGCCAGCAGACTTGTAACAGGGGGCGCGACAGATACGCAGTATTTT
16,.,TRBJ1-2,TRBV9,.,CASSARPDGANYGYTF,TGTGCCAGCAGCGCGAGACCCGACGGAGCTAACTATGGCTACACCTTC
15,.,TRBJ1-5,TRBV11-2,.,CASSLGGGADQPQHF,TGTGCCAGCAGCCTAGGCGGGGGGGCCGATCAGCCCCAGCATTTT
14,.,TRBJ2-2,TRBV10-3,.,CAIRGAANTGELFF,TGTGCCATCAGGGGAGCCGCGAACACCGGGGAGCTGTTTTTT
19,.,TRBJ1-5,TRBV19,TRBD1,CASSPRPGQGAGSNQPQHF,TGTGCCAGTAGTCCAAGACCGGGACAGGGGGCTGGTAGCAATCAGCCCCAGCATTTT
12,.,TRBJ2-3,TRBV10-3,TRBD1,CAIQGSTDTQYF,TGTGCCATACAGGGGAGCACAGATACGCAGTATTTT
13,once,TRBJ2-7,TRBV19,TRBD1,CASSRDRGDEQYF,TGTGCCAGTAGCCGGGACAGGGGGGACGAGCAGTACTTC
15,.,TRBJ1-2,TRBV15,TRBD1,CATTPTGGANYGYTF,TGTGCCACCACCCCGACAGGGGGGGCTAACTATGGCTACACCTTC
15,.,TRBJ2-5,TRBV21-1,.,CASSKCGTGGETQYF,TGTGCCAGCAGCAAATGTGGGACAGGGGGAGAGACCCAGTACTTC
16,.,TRBJ1-2,TRBV7-8,TRBD1,CASSLAPGTGGYGYTF,TGTGCCAGCAGCTTAGCTCCCGGGACAGGGGGTTATGGCTACACCTTC
14,.,TRBJ1-5,TRBV15,.,CATSRRGSNQPQHF,TGTGCCACCAGCAGGCGGGGTAGCAATCAGCCCCAGCATTTT
15,.,TRBJ1-2,TRBV9,TRBD1,CASSSRDRDNYGYTF,TGTGCCAGCAGCTCCCGGGACAGGGACAACTATGGCTACACCTTC
17,few,TRBJ2-1,TRBV7-8,TRBD2,CASSSLRGLAVGDEQFF,TGTGCCAGCAGCTCCTTAAGGGGACTAGCGGTGGGCGATGAGCAGTTCTTC
15,.,TRBJ2-7,TRBV5-4,TRBD1,CASSPSWDSEYEQYF,TGTGCCAGCAGCCCCTCATGGGACAGTGAATACGAGCAGTACTTC
12,.,TRBJ1-4,TRBV4-1,TRBD1,CASSHSGTGEFF,TGCGCCAGCAGCCACTCCGGGACAGGGGAGTTTTTT
15,.,TRBJ1-2,TRBV4-3,.,CASSQDFDRNYGYTF,TGCGCCAGCAGCCAAGATTTCGACAGGAACTATGGCTACACCTTC
15,.,TRBJ2-5,TRBV5-8,TRBD1,CASSLEQGGGETQYF,TGTGCCAGCAGCTTGGAACAGGGGGGAGGAGAGACCCAGTACTTC
15,.,TRBJ1-5,TRBV7-2,.,CASSLAGSINQPQHF,TGTGCCAGCAGCTTAGCGGGCAGCATAAATCAGCCCCAGCATTTT
13,.,TRBJ2-1,TRBV19,.,CASSIGQGGKQFF,TGTGCCAGTAGTATAGGTCAGGGCGGGAAGCAGTTCTTC